What follows are 5 T cell receptor beta chains derived from one specimen sequenced in a study of blood T cell repertoires in COVID-19. TCRdb's copy holds only in-frame clones and misses some; the assay was immunoSEQ multiplex PCR. The data hold some 170,000 clones, with approximately 88% observed a single time. Sequenced material: peripheral blood. The source of these receptors is a woman in her fifties or sixties with acute or convalescent COVID-19.

The chain combines TRBV12-3 or TRBV12-4 with TRBJ2-7, with TRBD1 matching over 7 bases. The trim removed 8 bases at V and 1 base at J, leaving 5 bases unmatched. The CDR3 consists of 13 residues. CDR3 bases: TGTGCCAGCGAGGGGGCCCCTTCCTACGAGCAGTACTTC. It is translated as CASEGAPSYEQYF.

The chain is built from TRBV5-1 and TRBJ1-1; 8 positions agree with TRBD1. The V and J ends lost 4 bases and 6 bases, in that order; junction bases with no gene match: 11. CDR3 length equals 15 residues. In germline, CDR1 is SGHRS, CDR2 YFSETQ. This CDR3 is CASSVSGQGGSEAFF. CDR3 sequence (DNA): TGCGCCAGCAGCGTAAGCGGACAGGGAGGCTCTGAAGCTTTCTTT. Full variable domain (remainder filled in from reference TRBV5-1 and TRBJ1-1): KAGVTQTPRYLIKTRGQQVTLSCSPISGHRSVSWYQQTPGQGLQFLFEYFSETQRNKGNFPGRFSGRQFSNSRSEMNVSTLELGDSALYLCASSVSGQGGSEAFFGQGTRLTVV.

The chain links TRBV19 to TRBJ1-2; TRBD1 matches 7 bases. Germline lookup yields CDR1 LNHDA and CDR2 SQIVND (reference sequence). This CDR3 contains 14 residues. V was clipped by 6 bases and J by 5 bases; unmatched bases: 9. Written as DNA, the CDR3 is TGTGCCAGTAGGAGGGGGCTGGTTGGTTATGGCTACACCTTC. Its translation is CASRRGLVGYGYTF.

This clone appeared a few times. V gene TRBV19 combines with J gene TRBJ1-3; D is perhaps TRBD1 (6 bases). Germline V CDR1 and CDR2: LNHDA, SQIVND (reference sequence). Trimming shortened V by 4 bases and J by 0 bases, and 13 bases separated the two germline ends. This CDR3 contains 16 residues. The chain's CDR3 is CASSKDSGSSGNTIYF. The CDR3 nucleotides are TGTGCCAGTAGTAAGGACAGCGGGAGCTCTGGAAACACCATATATTTT.

J is TRBJ1-1 and V is TRBV6-6; D gene unclear. V was shortened by 5 bases and J by 3 bases, with 10 bases between the two germline ends. Germline loops: CDR1 MNHNY, CDR2 SVGAGI (reference sequence). This CDR3 spans 13 amino acids. The CDR3: CASSLTRDTEAFF. The CDR3 bases are TGTGCCAGCAGTCTAACTAGGGACACTGAAGCTTTCTTT.